The 31 T cell receptor beta chains below were found in one sample sequenced in a study of low-dose radiotherapy and immunotherapy resistance in tumors. Primers used for first-strand cDNA, a TRAV- and TRBV-specific set, covered both alpha and beta chains. Using a constant-region primer together with a V-primer adapter, TCRs were subjected to about 18 PCR cycles of amplification. TCRdb itself ran the reads through MiXCR, one entry per CDR3 protein. The table shows tens of thousands of distinct CDR3 sequences, with 15% to 20% occurring only once. Time point of the sample: before trial treatment. The specimen was PBMCs, collected before treatment. Every receptor here comes from a male donor with prostate cancer.

With regard to this clonotype: With a far larger clone one base away, a read error is the likely cause. V gene TRBV4-3 combines with J gene TRBJ2-1, with D possibly matching TRBD2 (7 bases). Trimming shortened V by 5 bases and J by 7 bases, and 18 bases separated the two germline ends. Germline V CDR1 and CDR2: LGHNA, YSLEER. This CDR3 comprises 15 residues. CDR3 in amino acids: CASSGLVGGGNEQFF. The CDR3 coding sequence is TGCGCCAGCAGCGGCCTAGTAGGGGGGGGTAATGAGCAGTTCTTC.

This clonotype was picked up many times. V is TRBV10-3 and J is TRBJ1-2, with 9 bases fitting TRBD1. The CDR3 contains 16 residues. Per germline, CDR1 ENHRY and CDR2 SYGVKD. J gave up 6 bases and V 0 bases, and 8 bases lay outside the gene matches. The DNA of the CDR3 is TGTGCCATCAGTGAGTCAGCGACAGGGGGAGTGAATGGCTACACCTTC. This encodes CAISESATGGVNGYTF.

Ten or more counts support this clonotype. The CDR3 DNA sequence: TGCAGTGCTACTCAACGGGACAGGTTCTATGGCTACACCTTC. It codes for CSATQRDRFYGYTF. The chain has TRBV20-1 and TRBJ1-2; 8 bases match TRBD1. V shed 4 bases and J 4 bases; nucleotides not matched to a gene: 8. The CDR3 consists of 14 residues. CDR1 DFQATT and CDR2 SNEGSKA come from the germline V gene (reference sequence).

This clonotype was detected many times. The genes are TRBV11-1 and TRBJ2-7; 8 bases map to TRBD2. This CDR3 comprises 16 residues. The ends lost 2 bases at V and 2 bases at J; junction bases unmatched: 8. The germline CDR1 and CDR2 sequences are SGHAT and FQDESV (reference sequence). The CDR3 coding sequence is TGTGCCAGCAGCTTATTTGAGGCGGGGGGACCCTACGAGCAGTACTTC. Amino acid sequence: CASSLFEAGGPYEQYF.

The chain has TRBV7-9 and TRBJ2-1; D call uncertain. Germline CDR1 is SEHNR and CDR2 is FQNEAQ (reference sequence). CDR3 length: 14 residues. V lost 1 base and J 4 bases, leaving 8 bases between the germline ends. CDR3 amino acids: CASSLGAVYNEQFF. As DNA, the CDR3 is TGTGCCAGCAGCTTAGGCGCCGTTTACAATGAGCAGTTCTTC.

This clonotype was counted many times. Sequence at one end of the junction differs from germline and may be a read error. The chain uses TRBV5-1 and TRBJ2-5; 7 bases are shared with TRBD1. The CDR3 runs to 13 residues. Germline-derived CDR1 and CDR2 are SGHRS and YFSETQ. CDR3 coding DNA: TGTGCCAGCAGCCTTACCAGGGGGGAGACCCAGTACTTC. It encodes CASSLTRGETQYF.

Concerning this clonotype itself: A read error may explain this, as a much larger clone is one base away. The chain combines TRBV7-2 with TRBJ2-7, with 7 bases that match TRBD1. The length of the CDR3 is 13 residues. Germline CDR1 reads SGHTA; CDR2 reads FQGNSA. DNA of the CDR3: TGTGCCAACAGCTGGGACAGAACCTACGAGCAGTACTTC. Residues: CANSWDRTYEQYF.

The V call is TRBV7-9, the J call TRBJ1-2; TRBD1 might be the D (6 bases). CDR3 length equals 17 residues. Germline CDR1 is SEHNR and CDR2 is FQNEAQ (reference sequence). Trimming shortened V by 3 bases and J by 4 bases, and 21 bases separated the two germline ends. The CDR3 sequence: CASSFHLPHRVIYGYTF. DNA for the CDR3: TGTGCCAGCAGCTTCCACCTACCCCACAGGGTTATCTATGGCTACACCTTC.

This clonotype was counted a few times. This sequence joins TRBV5-8 and TRBJ2-7; 7 nucleotides line up with TRBD1. The germline gives CDR1 SGHTS, CDR2 YDEGEE. The CDR3 is 13 amino acids. The trim removed 3 bases at V and 0 bases at J, leaving 0 bases unmatched. The CDR3 DNA follows: TGTGCCAGCAGCTCAGGGGGCTCCTACGAGCAGTACTTC. It codes for CASSSGGSYEQYF. Based on the CDR3 plus reference TRBV5-8 and TRBJ2-7, the full variable domain is EAGVTQSPTHLIKTRGQQATLRCSPISGHTSVYWYQQALGLGLQFLLWYDEGEERNRGNFPPRFSGRQFPNYSSELNVNALELEDSALYLCASSSGGSYEQYFGPGTRLTVT.

In this sample, this clonotype turned up many times. The genes are TRBV10-2 and TRBJ1-1; a possible D gene is TRBD1 (5 bases). Deletions cut 8 bases from V and 5 bases from J, with 15 bases between. From germline, CDR1 is WSHSY and CDR2 SAAADI. This CDR3 spans 13 amino acids. The CDR3 sequence is CASVQQGGTEAFF. The DNA for the CDR3 is TGCGCCAGCGTTCAGCAGGGAGGGACTGAAGCTTTCTTT.

The genes are TRBV7-3 and TRBJ2-1, with a possible D match to TRBD2 (6 bases). V gave up 4 bases and J gave up 12 bases, with 16 bases separating them. The CDR3 is 13 residues long. CDR1 SGHTA and CDR2 FQGTGA come from the germline V gene. CDR3 DNA: TGTGCCAGCAGCTCCACCCCGGGAGTAGGGCAGTTCTTC. Protein: CASSSTPGVGQFF.

This clonotype was observed at least ten times. This chain links TRBV7-8 with TRBJ1-5; no definite D call. Germline V gene data show CDR1 as SGHVS and CDR2 as FQNEAQ. CDR3 length equals 14 residues. The germline V and J ends were trimmed by 6 bases and 0 bases, with 9 bases remaining between them. The CDR3 loop reads CASSTGYSNQPQHF. The CDR3 region has the DNA TGTGCCAGCAGTACGGGGTATAGCAATCAGCCCCAGCATTTT.

This clonotype showed up many times. The chain combines TRBV13 with TRBJ1-1; D gene ambiguous. The CDR3 runs to 14 residues. V lost 1 base, J lost 5 bases, and 11 bases lay in between. Germline assignment: CDR1 PRHDT and CDR2 FYEKMQ (reference sequence). The CDR3 DNA is TGTGCCAGCAGCTTAGCCCCCGTGGAGACTGAAGCTTTCTTT. This translates into CASSLAPVETEAFF.

Points on this clonotype: A read error is the likely source, as a far larger clone sits one nucleotide away. The CDR3 protein is CASNGGSSYEQFF. CDR3 nucleotide sequence: TGTGCCAGCAACGGGGGTAGCTCCTACGAGCAGTTCTTC. This chain links TRBV12-3 or TRBV12-4 with TRBJ2-1, with a tentative D call TRBD2 (6 bases). The V gene lost 7 bases and the J gene lost 10 bases, with 17 bases spanning the gap. This CDR3 is built from 13 residues.

This clonotype came up many times. The chain uses TRBV4-2 and TRBJ2-1, with no clear D. CDR1 and CDR2 (germline): LGHNA, YNFKEQ. Trimming removed 3 bases at V and 8 bases at J, with 8 bases between. The CDR3 extends over 12 amino acids. The CDR3 sequence: CASSHVSDEQFF. For the CDR3, the DNA is TGTGCCAGCAGCCATGTAAGCGATGAGCAGTTCTTC.

Ten or more counts support this clonotype. This chain links TRBV5-1 with TRBJ2-1; 8 bases align to TRBD1. Germline V lookup: CDR1 SGHRS, CDR2 YFSETQ. This CDR3 spans 13 amino acids. V shed 2 bases and J 10 bases; nucleotides not matched to a gene: 5. CDR3 DNA: TGCGCCAGCAGCTTCGGACAGGGCGGGGAGCAGTTCTTC. Its translation is CASSFGQGGEQFF.

The CDR3 protein is CASSRGSEGASGNTIYF. The CDR3 region has the DNA TGTGCCAGCAGCCGAGGGTCGGAGGGGGCCTCTGGAAACACCATATATTTT. The J gene is TRBJ1-3, the V gene TRBV4-2; 7 bases map to TRBD1. The CDR3 contains 17 residues. V lost 4 bases to trimming and J lost 0 bases; unmatched junction nucleotides: 9. Germline assignment: CDR1 LGHNA and CDR2 YNFKEQ.

This clonotype was detected many times. The CDR3 bases are TGCGCCAGCAGCTTGAGTTCAGGGTCCTACAATGAGCAGTTCTTC. Translation gives CASSLSSGSYNEQFF. The V gene is TRBV5-1, the J gene TRBJ2-1; TRBD1 might be the D (5 bases). The CDR3 runs 15 residues. Germline V gives CDR1 SGHRS, CDR2 YFSETQ. V lost 1 base and J 1 base, leaving 9 bases between the germline ends.

This clonotype was observed a single time. The gene calls are TRBV28 and TRBJ1-3, with no clear D. The germline V gene has CDR1 MDHEN and CDR2 SYDVKM. The CDR3 is 15 amino acids. Trimming stripped 3 bases from V and 3 bases from J, with 12 bases between. DNA for the CDR3: TGTGCCAGCAGTTTTGATGTGGGAGTTGGAAACACCATATATTTT. This sequence encodes CASSFDVGVGNTIYF.

This clonotype was counted ten times or more. This chain links TRBV3-1 with TRBJ2-7; 7 bases line up with TRBD1. There are 14 residues in the CDR3. Germline V gene data show CDR1 as LGHDT and CDR2 as YNNKEL (reference sequence). The trim removed 3 bases at V and 4 bases at J, leaving 6 bases unmatched. CDR3 nucleotide sequence: TGTGCCAGCAGCCAGGCAGGGGGAGCGTACGAGCAGTACTTC. Translated: CASSQAGGAYEQYF.

The rearrangement uses TRBV5-8 and TRBJ1-1; weak D call: TRBD1 (5 bases). CDR3 length: 17 residues. Trimming pared 2 bases from V and 0 bases from J, leaving 17 bases between. Germline values: CDR1 SGHTS, CDR2 YDEGEE. The CDR3 region is CASSFGRVAFMNTEAFF. The DNA for the CDR3 is TGTGCCAGCAGCTTCGGCAGGGTGGCTTTCATGAACACTGAAGCTTTCTTT.

This clonotype has a count of ten or more. The chain has TRBV27 and TRBJ2-5; TRBD2 agrees at 8 bases. This CDR3 region has 16 residues. The germline gives CDR1 MNHEY, CDR2 SMNVEV (reference sequence). Germline trimming cut 1 base from V and 2 bases from J; bases unmatched to any gene: 6. The CDR3 loop reads CASSLLAGNQQETQYF. The CDR3 nucleotides are TGTGCCAGCAGTTTATTAGCGGGGAACCAACAAGAGACCCAGTACTTC.

The genes are TRBV4-1 and TRBJ2-7; TRBD1 is a possible D gene (6 bases). This CDR3 has 14 residues. V was cut by 3 bases and J by 4 bases, with 13 bases left in between. Germline CDR1 and CDR2: MGHRA and YSYEKL. The CDR3 is CASSQRQEHYEQYF. The CDR3 DNA sequence: TGCGCCAGCAGCCAGAGACAGGAGCATTACGAGCAGTACTTC.

This clonotype was seen many times. The V and J genes are TRBV10-2 and TRBJ2-5, with 12 bases that match TRBD2. Germline assignment: CDR1 WSHSY and CDR2 SAAADI. The CDR3 contains 17 residues. J was trimmed by 5 bases and V by 3 bases; bases with no gene match: 10. The CDR3 sequence: CASSEASGGASRETQYF. The CDR3 DNA follows: TGCGCCAGCAGTGAAGCTAGCGGGGGGGCCTCCAGGGAGACCCAGTACTTC.

This clonotype was seen repeatedly, ten times or more. V and J are TRBV9 and TRBJ1-3, with a possible D match to TRBD1 (5 bases). The CDR3 has 16 residues. Per the germline V gene, CDR1 is SGDLS and CDR2 is YYNGEE. The V end lost 0 bases, the J end lost 3 bases, and 13 bases lay between the germline ends. CDR3 region: CASSVAAGRNGNTIYF. The CDR3 DNA follows: TGTGCCAGCAGCGTAGCGGCAGGGAGGAATGGAAACACCATATATTTT.

This clonotype was seen many times. V usage is TRBV5-6 and J usage is TRBJ2-5; TRBD2 matches at 9 bases. Looked up from germline, CDR1 is SGHDT and CDR2 is YYEEEE. The V segment lost 6 bases and the J segment 7 bases; nucleotides outside the gene matches: 7. The CDR3 covers 13 residues. CDR3 sequence reads: CASTGLAPGTQYF. In DNA, the CDR3 is TGTGCCAGCACCGGACTAGCGCCGGGGACCCAGTACTTC. Complete variable domain (other parts from reference TRBV5-6 and TRBJ2-5): DAGVTQSPTHLIKTRGQQVTLRCSPKSGHDTVSWYQQALGQGPQFIFQYYEEEERQRGNFPDRFSGHQFPNYSSELNVNALLLGDSALYLCASTGLAPGTQYFGPGTRLLVL.

At least ten counts were recorded for this clonotype. The chain recombines TRBV20-1 with TRBJ2-1, with 12 nucleotides matching TRBD2. Germline assignment: CDR1 DFQATT and CDR2 SNEGSKA (reference sequence). Germline trimming cut 4 bases from V and 8 bases from J; bases unmatched to any gene: 15. The CDR3 totals 17 residues. The CDR3 reads CSATRGLAGKIEDEQFF. The DNA of the CDR3 is TGCAGTGCTACCCGAGGACTAGCGGGGAAAATCGAGGATGAGCAGTTCTTC.

Regarding this clonotype: A far bigger clonotype differs at one base, so this is likely a read error. The chain combines TRBV6-8 with TRBJ2-7; D may match TRBD1 or TRBD2 (5 bases each). CDR1 and CDR2 (germline): MNHGY, SAAAGT. The length of the CDR3 is 16 residues. The V gene lost 5 bases and the J gene lost 3 bases, with 20 bases spanning the gap. CDR3 DNA: TGTGCCAGCAGTCGACCCCGGGACGGTCTTAACTACGAGCAGTACTTC. This translates into CASSRPRDGLNYEQYF.

This chain links TRBV14 with TRBJ1-2; no firm D call. V lost 0 bases, J lost 7 bases, and 9 bases lay in between. CDR3 length: 13 amino acids. CDR1 is SGHDN and CDR2 is FVKESK in the germline V gene. The CDR3 bases are TGTGCCAGCAGCCAAGAATTTGGTTTTGGCTACACCTTC. This encodes CASSQEFGFGYTF.

The chain has TRBV29-1 and TRBJ1-1, with D hard to call. The germline V and J ends were trimmed by 6 bases and 10 bases, with 15 bases remaining between them. Germline V gene lookup returns CDR1 SQVTM and CDR2 ANQGSEA. CDR3 length: 11 residues. This CDR3 is CSVRGQLSAFF. The CDR3 DNA sequence: TGCAGCGTACGAGGCCAGCTCTCAGCTTTCTTT.

This clonotype showed up many times. The J gene is TRBJ2-7, the V gene TRBV5-1; D ambiguous. V was shortened by 6 bases and J by 1 base, with 5 bases between the two germline ends. Germline loops: CDR1 SGHRS, CDR2 YFSETQ. This CDR3 is 11 amino acids long. CDR3 in amino acids: CASKGSYEQYF. CDR3 sequence (DNA): TGCGCCAGCAAGGGATCCTACGAGCAGTACTTC.